This T cell receptor beta chain emerged from a study of blood T cell repertoires in COVID-19. Study overall: Sites across the United States, Italy and Spain contributed samples from acute and convalescent COVID-19. The cDNA or gDNA used as material had been derived from T cells, B-cell-depleted T cells, or PBMCs.

V lost 0 bases, J lost 1 base, and 10 bases lay in between. The germline gives CDR1 SGHNT, CDR2 YYREEE (reference sequence). The CDR3 contains 15 residues. Per the original methods: Using reference gene primer amplification, nucleated cell counts were estimated. The table came from immunoSEQ multiplex PCR; TCRdb's copy has only in-frame clones and leaves some out. V and J calls and clone size are given by that table; D and trimming were obtained from the DNA. This sample carries about 150,000 clones, about 80% of them seen once, and the ten largest clones take about 1.9%. Sequencing used peripheral blood. This clonotype was sampled from an elderly woman with acute or convalescent COVID-19. The rearrangement uses TRBV5-4 and TRBJ2-5; D call uncertain. The CDR3 loop reads CASSLEASTQETQYF. In DNA, the CDR3 is TGTGCCAGCAGCTTGGAGGCTAGTACCCAAGAGACCCAGTACTTC.